This TCR beta chain emerged from a study of Graves' ophthalmopathy and Graves' hyperthyroidism. Study at large: The term stable hyperthyroidism indicated an absence of ophthalmopathy within 18 months of follow-up.

Between the trimmed V and J ends, which lost 0 bases and 11 bases, there was a span of 5 bases. The CDR3 totals 12 residues. From germline, CDR1 is LNHNV and CDR2 YYDKDF (reference sequence). On this clonotype: Its target is not known.

Beta-chain TCR CDR3 regions were amplified from RNA transcripts. Investigators did first-round RT-PCR with HTBI primers, then second-round multiplex PCR. A single record per CDR3 protein comes from TCRdb applying MiXCR to the multiplex PCR reads. This sample has 1 million to 1.3 million distinct CDR3 sequences, with about 38% found just once. Hyperthyroidism patients were newly diagnosed, ill under 2 months, and aged 18 to 65 years. The study's findings and limits: Among thyroid clonotypes expanded above 0.001 frequency, most also appeared in blood. The model forecast ophthalmopathy progression, reaching roughly 71% sensitivity and about 75% specificity.

The sequenced sample consisted of peripheral blood or thyroid tissue (not recorded which). This clonotype originated in an adult man with Graves' hyperthyroidism. The J gene is TRBJ1-6, the V gene TRBV15; no firm D call. The CDR3 loop is CATSREGTPLHF. The CDR3 bases are TGTGCCACCAGCAGAGAGGGGACACCCCTCCACTTT. The full variable domain, completed using reference TRBV15 and TRBJ1-6, is DAMVIQNPRYQVTQFGKPVTLSCSQTLNHNVMYWYQQKSSQAPKLLFHYYDKDFNNEADTPDNFQSRRPNTSFCFLDIRSPGLGDTAMYLCATSREGTPLHFGNGTRLTVT.